Listed below are T cell receptor beta chains from one sample, sequenced in a study of shared clonotypes between healthy human individuals. This table comes from immunoSEQ multiplex PCR, and its TCRdb copy is limited to in-frame clones, with some not included. The data contain over 2 million clones, approximately 94% of them singletons. The source material was naive CD8+ T cells sorted from blood. All receptors come from a man between 18 and 35 years old in good health. Each CDR3 is given without its conserved first and last residue.

J | V | CDR3
TRBJ2-1 | TRBV6-5 | ASSYSEGNEQF
TRBJ2-7 | TRBV27 | ASSLSAAGSYEQY
TRBJ1-6 | TRBV30 | AWSVQGSSYNSPLH
TRBJ2-5 | TRBV27 | ASSLGGQWVETQY
TRBJ2-1 | TRBV12-5 | ASGLSMDEQF
TRBJ2-6 | TRBV4-1 | ASSHDPRDRGPRANVLT
TRBJ1-1 | TRBV27 | ASSPGDRKAF
TRBJ2-1 | TRBV29-1 | SVEGLTGVLNEQF
TRBJ1-1 | TRBV27 | ASSPLPPAWAF
TRBJ2-1 | TRBV7-9 | ASSLSGLAGTKQF
TRBJ1-6 | TRBV29-1 | SVRQTSSYNSPLH
TRBJ2-2 | TRBV6-5 | ASHSGTGGVLF
TRBJ1-2 | TRBV6-6 | ASSRTVNYGYT
TRBJ2-2 | TRBV27 | ASSLYRGLNTGELF
TRBJ1-2 | TRBV28 | ASSLRDTVLGYT
TRBJ2-7 | TRBV11-2 | ASSQTSGGWEQY
TRBJ1-3 | TRBV9 | ASSAGPLGNTIY
TRBJ2-7 | TRBV7-6 | ASSLLGGDEQY
TRBJ1-5 | TRBV6-1 | ASSEVGLSNQPQH
TRBJ2-3 | TRBV9 | ASSVGGLSTDTQY
TRBJ2-1 | TRBV7-8 | ASSLVHWGGHSNVGHNEQF
TRBJ2-7 | TRBV28 | ASTAIGGDAYEQY
TRBJ1-6 | TRBV19 | ATSGPWTGTGRAPSSYNSPLH
TRBJ2-1 | TRBV4-1 | ASSPRASTTYNEQF
TRBJ2-3 | TRBV9 | ASSVADTQY
TRBJ2-5 | TRBV9 | ASSVGDQETQY
TRBJ1-2 | TRBV6-6 | ASRNRRLGYGYT
TRBJ2-7 | TRBV7-9 | ASSLVTGPTYEQY
TRBJ2-7 | TRBV11-3 | ASSLDRRGSGEVLNEQY
TRBJ2-7 | TRBV7-8 | ASSLAVSYEQY
TRBJ2-2 | TRBV9 | ASSVVWTDPDTGELF
TRBJ1-2 | TRBV30 | AGSGGEVVNYGYT
TRBJ1-1 | TRBV12-1 | AFRPGPFSNTEAF
TRBJ2-1 | TRBV10-3 | AISESSSSYNEQF
TRBJ2-2 | TRBV11-2 | ASSRTESNTGELF
TRBJ1-6 | TRBV7-2 | ASSLDEGATPLH
TRBJ2-7 | TRBV10-3 | AISELTGGASYEQY
TRBJ2-2 | TRBV4-3 | ASSFRLAGNTGELF
TRBJ2-7 | TRBV18 | ASSPMVAVDSYEQY
TRBJ2-1 | TRBV6-5 | ASSTGQGAYNEQF
TRBJ2-1 | TRBV9 | ASSVSGGNEQF
TRBJ2-3 | TRBV28 | ASSLGAGGPEDTQY
TRBJ1-5 | TRBV28 | ASTPGGTPGRQPQH
TRBJ2-3 | TRBV9 | ASSVFAGFPTDTQY
TRBJ2-5 | TRBV7-2 | ASSTGLAVWAETQY
TRBJ2-7 | TRBV5-5 | ASSGQGYEQY
TRBJ1-1 | TRBV4-2 | ASSAQGNTEAF
TRBJ2-7 | TRBV7-6 | ASSLEASGGAYEQY
TRBJ1-5 | TRBV30 | AWSPDRGTQPQH
TRBJ1-6 | TRBV6-6 | ASSSGFPRGSPLH
TRBJ2-1 | TRBV5-6 | ASSSPFRGNEQF
TRBJ1-1 | TRBV9 | ASSVGMGEAF
TRBJ2-7 | TRBV27 | ASSFVTGAYEQY
TRBJ2-7 | TRBV7-9 | ASSLRGGTYEQY